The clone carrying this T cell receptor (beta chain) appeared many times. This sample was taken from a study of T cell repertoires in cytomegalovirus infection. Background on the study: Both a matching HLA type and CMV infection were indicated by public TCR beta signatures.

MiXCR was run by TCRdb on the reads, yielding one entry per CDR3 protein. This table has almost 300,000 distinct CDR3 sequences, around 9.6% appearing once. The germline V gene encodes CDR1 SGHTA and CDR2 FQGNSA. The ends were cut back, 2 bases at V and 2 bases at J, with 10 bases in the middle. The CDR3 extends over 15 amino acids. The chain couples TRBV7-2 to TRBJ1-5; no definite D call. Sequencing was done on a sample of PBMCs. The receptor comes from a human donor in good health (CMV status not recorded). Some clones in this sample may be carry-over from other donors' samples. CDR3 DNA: TGTGCCAGCAGCTTAATCCCGGGAGGCAATCAGCCCCAGCATTTT. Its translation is CASSLIPGGNQPQHF.